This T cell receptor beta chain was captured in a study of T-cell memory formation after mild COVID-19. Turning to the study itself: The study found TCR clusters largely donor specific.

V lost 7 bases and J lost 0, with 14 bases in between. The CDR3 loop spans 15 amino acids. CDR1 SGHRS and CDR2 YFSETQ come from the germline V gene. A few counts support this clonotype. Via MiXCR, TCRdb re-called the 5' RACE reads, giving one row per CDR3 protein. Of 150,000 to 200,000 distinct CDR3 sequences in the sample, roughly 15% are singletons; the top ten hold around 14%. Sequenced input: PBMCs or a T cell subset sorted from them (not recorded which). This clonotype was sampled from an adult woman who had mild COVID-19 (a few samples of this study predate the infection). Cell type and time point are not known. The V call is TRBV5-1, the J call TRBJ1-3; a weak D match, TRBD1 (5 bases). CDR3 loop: CASRAGTGSGNTIYF. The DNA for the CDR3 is TGCGCCAGCCGAGCCGGGACGGGCTCTGGAAACACCATATATTTT. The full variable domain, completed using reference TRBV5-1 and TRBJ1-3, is KAGVTQTPRYLIKTRGQQVTLSCSPISGHRSVSWYQQTPGQGLQFLFEYFSETQRNKGNFPGRFSGRQFSNSRSEMNVSTLELGDSALYLCASRAGTGSGNTIYFGEGSWLTVV.